The rows below give T cell receptor beta chains drawn from one sample of a study of early T cells in non-severe SARS-CoV-2 infection. TCRdb re-called the 5' RACE reads with MiXCR, one entry per CDR3 protein. The sample includes 100,000 to 130,000 distinct CDR3 sequences, about 12% of them seen just once. Input material: whole blood. These receptors came from an adult who was a healthcare worker with PCR-confirmed SARS-CoV-2 infection or an uninfected control (not recorded which). Both conserved end residues are part of each CDR3. D genes are given only for firm matches. The listing skips clone size in some rows; elsewhere it reads once, few, many or a size class.

size: .
V: TRBV4-1
J: TRBJ2-1
D: TRBD2
DNA: TGCGCCAGCAGCCTGCCTAGCGGGGGCCGCTCCTACAATGAGCAGTTCTTC
CDR3: CASSLPSGGRSYNEQFF

size: .
V: TRBV6-1
J: TRBJ2-5
D: .
DNA: TGTGCCAGCAGGCACAGGGTAATGGGGCAAGAGACCCAGTACTTC
CDR3: CASRHRVMGQETQYF

size: .
V: TRBV7-2
J: TRBJ1-1
D: .
DNA: TGTGCCAGCAGCTCTCACGCGAACACTGAAGCTTTCTTT
CDR3: CASSSHANTEAFF

size: many
V: TRBV7-9
J: TRBJ2-3
D: .
DNA: TGTGCCAGCAGCCCCCCCGGGCAGGGAGGAGATACGCAGTATTTT
CDR3: CASSPPGQGGDTQYF

size: many
V: TRBV20-1
J: TRBJ1-4
D: TRBD1
DNA: TGCAGTGCTAGAAAGGGGACAGGGTCTGAAAAACTGTTTTTT
CDR3: CSARKGTGSEKLFF

size: few
V: TRBV7-9
J: TRBJ1-1
D: .
DNA: TGTGCCAGCAGCCACGGACAGCCCTTCGCTGAAGCTTTCTTT
CDR3: CASSHGQPFAEAFF

size: few
V: TRBV6-2/TRBV6-3
J: TRBJ2-1
D: .
DNA: TGTGCCAGCAGTTACTCGAGGTACAACAATGAGCAGTTCTTC
CDR3: CASSYSRYNNEQFF

size: .
V: TRBV20-1
J: TRBJ2-1
D: .
DNA: TGCAGTGCTAGAGATTCCCGTTTGGGCTCTCCTAGTGAGCAGTTCTTC
CDR3: CSARDSRLGSPSEQFF

size: many
V: TRBV6-5
J: TRBJ2-3
D: TRBD1
DNA: TGTGCCAGCAGTTCACCCGGGACAGGGAGCACAGATACGCAGTATTTT
CDR3: CASSSPGTGSTDTQYF

size: many
V: TRBV20-1
J: TRBJ1-5
D: TRBD1
DNA: TGCAGTGCTGGGACAGGGTCTGGAAATCAGCCCCAGCATTTT
CDR3: CSAGTGSGNQPQHF

size: .
V: TRBV7-9
J: TRBJ1-4
D: .
DNA: TGTGCCAGCAGCTTAACCGGGACGGCCGCTAATGAAAAACTGTTTTTT
CDR3: CASSLTGTAANEKLFF

size: .
V: TRBV9
J: TRBJ2-7
D: .
DNA: TGTGCCAGCAGCGTAGAAGGGGCAGGCCCCTACGAGCAGTACTTC
CDR3: CASSVEGAGPYEQYF

size: .
V: TRBV29-1
J: TRBJ1-1
D: .
DNA: TGCAGCGGTGCGGGTGAGGCTGAAGCTTTCTTT
CDR3: CSGAGEAEAFF

size: .
V: TRBV10-3
J: TRBJ2-1
D: .
DNA: TGTGCCATCAGTGACCCGGGGGTGAAGGGGGCCAATGAGCAGTTCTTC
CDR3: CAISDPGVKGANEQFF

size: .
V: TRBV5-1
J: TRBJ1-1
D: .
DNA: TGCGCCAGCAGTCCCACCGGGGGTCCCACTGAAGCTTTCTTT
CDR3: CASSPTGGPTEAFF

size: .
V: TRBV20-1
J: TRBJ2-2
D: TRBD2
DNA: TGCAGTGCTAGAGCAGAGGGACTAGCGGTTAACACCGGGGAGCTGTTTTTT
CDR3: CSARAEGLAVNTGELFF

size: few
V: TRBV27
J: TRBJ2-1
D: .
DNA: TGTGCCAGCAGTTCCTACGGGACCACCGACAATGAGCAGTTCTTC
CDR3: CASSSYGTTDNEQFF

size: .
V: TRBV29-1
J: TRBJ1-3
D: TRBD1
DNA: TGCAGCGTGGGGACAGGGGAATACACCATATATTTT
CDR3: CSVGTGEYTIYF

size: few
V: TRBV4-1
J: TRBJ2-4
D: .
DNA: TGCGCCAGCAGCCCACCCGCGGGGGGACAGGGAGTCAAAAACATTCAGTACTTC
CDR3: CASSPPAGGQGVKNIQYF

size: many
V: TRBV28
J: TRBJ2-7
D: .
DNA: TGTGCCAGCAGTCCCCGTGGGGGGTGGAGCGAGCAGTACTTC
CDR3: CASSPRGGWSEQYF

size: many
V: TRBV6-6
J: TRBJ1-6
D: .
DNA: TGTGCCAGCAGCCCGAAGCCCCCTGAGAGCTCCTATAATTCACCCCTCCACTTT
CDR3: CASSPKPPESSYNSPLHF

size: .
V: TRBV12-3/TRBV12-4
J: TRBJ2-1
D: TRBD2
DNA: TGTGCCAGCAGTTTCTTGACTAGCGGGAGGGCCCGGGATGAGCAGTTCTTC
CDR3: CASSFLTSGRARDEQFF

size: many
V: TRBV10-1
J: TRBJ2-1
D: TRBD2
DNA: TGCGCCAGCAGTGAAGGACTAGCGGCCCCCTATGAGCAGTTCTTC
CDR3: CASSEGLAAPYEQFF

size: many
V: TRBV10-1
J: TRBJ2-7
D: TRBD2
DNA: TGCGCCAGCAGTGAGGCTCGACTAGCGGGAGCCCGCGTTCCCTACGAGCAGTACTTC
CDR3: CASSEARLAGARVPYEQYF

size: few
V: TRBV29-1
J: TRBJ1-2
D: TRBD1
DNA: TGCAGCGTCTCCCAACAGGGGGCGAATGGCTACACCTTC
CDR3: CSVSQQGANGYTF

size: few
V: TRBV5-1
J: TRBJ1-6
D: .
DNA: TGCGCCAGCAGCTCCACTTGGACGGCGGCGGATTCACCCCTCCACTTT
CDR3: CASSSTWTAADSPLHF

size: few
V: TRBV29-1
J: TRBJ2-2
D: .
DNA: TGCAGCGTTGGGGGAACCAACACCGGGGAGCTGTTTTTT
CDR3: CSVGGTNTGELFF

size: many
V: TRBV5-6
J: TRBJ2-7
D: TRBD1
DNA: TGTGCCAGCAGCTCTGGAACAGGGGGAAGAACCTACGAGCAGTACTTC
CDR3: CASSSGTGGRTYEQYF

size: .
V: TRBV5-1
J: TRBJ2-7
D: TRBD2
DNA: TGCGCCAGCAGCACTACTAGCGGGGGCGCCTACGAGCAGTACTTC
CDR3: CASSTTSGGAYEQYF

size: many
V: TRBV24-1
J: TRBJ2-2
D: TRBD1
DNA: TGTGCCACCGGGGGACAGTCTACCGGGGAGCTGTTTTTT
CDR3: CATGGQSTGELFF

size: .
V: TRBV12-3/TRBV12-4
J: TRBJ2-7
D: .
DNA: TGTGCCAGCAGTTTTACAGGCACCTACGAGCAGTACTTC
CDR3: CASSFTGTYEQYF

size: few
V: TRBV7-8
J: TRBJ1-3
D: TRBD1
DNA: TGTGCCAGCAGCTTAGCGACAGGGGCGCTCGGAAACACCATATATTTT
CDR3: CASSLATGALGNTIYF

size: once
V: TRBV20-1
J: TRBJ1-2
D: TRBD1
DNA: TGCAGTGCTCCTCTGACAGGGGGCAATGGCTACACCTTC
CDR3: CSAPLTGGNGYTF

size: few
V: TRBV7-2
J: TRBJ1-2
D: TRBD1
DNA: TGTGCCAGCAGCTTAGTGTCCGGGACAGGGCGCTATGGCTACACCTTC
CDR3: CASSLVSGTGRYGYTF

size: .
V: TRBV6-6
J: TRBJ1-1
D: .
DNA: TGTGCCAGCAGTTACCCTGAGGGGTTTCAGAACACTGAAGCTTTCTTT
CDR3: CASSYPEGFQNTEAFF

size: few
V: TRBV20-1
J: TRBJ2-1
D: TRBD2
DNA: TGCAGTGCTAGAGACTCCCCGCTAGCGGGAGGGTGGAATGAGCAGTTCTTC
CDR3: CSARDSPLAGGWNEQFF

size: .
V: TRBV5-1
J: TRBJ2-7
D: .
DNA: TGCGCCAGCAGCTTTCCCTCCCTTGACCCAAATACTCACTACGAGCAGTACTTC
CDR3: CASSFPSLDPNTHYEQYF

size: many
V: TRBV11-2
J: TRBJ2-3
D: .
DNA: TGTGCCAGCAGCTCCGGGGACACAGATACGCAGTATTTT
CDR3: CASSSGDTDTQYF

size: few
V: TRBV25-1
J: TRBJ1-2
D: TRBD1
DNA: TGTGCCAGCCGTAACAGGGGTGGTGGCTACACCTTC
CDR3: CASRNRGGGYTF

size: few
V: TRBV9
J: TRBJ1-6
D: .
DNA: TGTGCCAGCAGCGCGGCGGTGGATAATTCACCCCTCCACTTT
CDR3: CASSAAVDNSPLHF

size: many
V: TRBV2
J: TRBJ2-3
D: .
DNA: TGTGCCAGCAGGGCGAGAGGGTTTACAGATACGCAGTATTTT
CDR3: CASRARGFTDTQYF

size: .
V: TRBV3-1
J: TRBJ2-5
D: .
DNA: TGTGCCAGCAGCCCGGAGTGGAAGACCCAGTACTTC
CDR3: CASSPEWKTQYF